Listed below are T cell receptor beta chains from one sample, sequenced in a study of cytomegalovirus exposure and HLA in healthy donors. Assay: immunoSEQ multiplex PCR; the TCRdb copy retains only in-frame clones and omits some. Counted here are about 120,000 clones, roughly 84% occurring once; the ten biggest clones make up roughly 2%. Material: PBMCs. Receptor source: a young woman in good health and CMV-seronegative. The CDR3 runs from the conserved cysteine through the conserved F or W. Each record gives: clone size, V gene, D gene, J gene, CDR3 protein, CDR3 DNA. D genes are given only for firm matches. The size of a clone is reported for some rows only, either as once, few or many, or as a class for expanded clones.

abundance: NA
v_gene: TRBV6-5
d_gene: TRBD2
j_gene: TRBJ2-7
CDR3aa: CASTPGLASFYEQYF
CDR3nt: TGTGCCAGCACCCCGGGACTAGCGAGTTTTTACGAGCAGTACTTC

abundance: NA
v_gene: TRBV25-1
d_gene: NA
j_gene: TRBJ1-1
CDR3aa: CASRAGNTEAFF
CDR3nt: TGTGCCAGCAGGGCAGGGAACACTGAAGCTTTCTTT

abundance: once
v_gene: TRBV10-3
d_gene: TRBD2
j_gene: TRBJ2-7
CDR3aa: CAISEGYSGVVQYF
CDR3nt: TGTGCCATCAGTGAAGGGTACAGCGGGGTAGTGCAGTACTTC

abundance: NA
v_gene: TRBV7-9
d_gene: TRBD1
j_gene: TRBJ1-1
CDR3aa: CASSSQGGTEAFF
CDR3nt: TGTGCCAGCAGCTCCCAGGGGGGCACTGAAGCTTTCTTT

abundance: NA
v_gene: TRBV4-1
d_gene: TRBD1
j_gene: TRBJ2-2
CDR3aa: CASSQRGQTNTGELFF
CDR3nt: TGCGCCAGCAGCCAACGGGGACAGACGAACACCGGGGAGCTGTTTTTT

abundance: NA
v_gene: TRBV18
d_gene: TRBD2
j_gene: TRBJ2-1
CDR3aa: CASSPLAGANNEQFF
CDR3nt: TGTGCCAGCTCACCCCTAGCGGGGGCCAACAATGAGCAGTTCTTC

abundance: NA
v_gene: TRBV9
d_gene: TRBD1
j_gene: TRBJ2-7
CDR3aa: CASSPFGQGILYEQYF
CDR3nt: TGTGCCAGCAGCCCATTCGGACAGGGGATTCTTTACGAGCAGTACTTC

abundance: NA
v_gene: TRBV7-9
d_gene: TRBD1
j_gene: TRBJ2-5
CDR3aa: CASRRTGGLETQYF
CDR3nt: TGTGCCAGCAGGCGAACAGGGGGCCTAGAGACCCAGTACTTC

abundance: NA
v_gene: TRBV15
d_gene: NA
j_gene: TRBJ2-3
CDR3aa: CATSTDRSRTDTQYF
CDR3nt: TGTGCCACCAGCACTGACAGGTCTAGAACAGATACGCAGTATTTT

abundance: NA
v_gene: TRBV7-2
d_gene: TRBD1
j_gene: TRBJ1-5
CDR3aa: CASSPDRGQQPQHF
CDR3nt: TGTGCCAGCAGCCCGGACAGGGGGCAACAGCCCCAGCATTTT

abundance: NA
v_gene: TRBV14
d_gene: TRBD1
j_gene: TRBJ2-7
CDR3aa: CASSITGGSSYEQYF
CDR3nt: TGTGCCAGCAGTATAACAGGGGGCAGCTCCTACGAGCAGTACTTC

abundance: NA
v_gene: TRBV7-2
d_gene: NA
j_gene: TRBJ2-4
CDR3aa: CASSSFGGGWAKNIQYF
CDR3nt: TGTGCCAGCAGCTCCTTTGGCGGGGGCTGGGCCAAAAACATTCAGTACTTC

abundance: NA
v_gene: TRBV7-2
d_gene: NA
j_gene: TRBJ2-2
CDR3aa: CASSLGASRSTGELFF
CDR3nt: TGTGCCAGCAGCTTAGGGGCTAGCCGTTCCACCGGGGAGCTGTTTTTT

abundance: NA
v_gene: TRBV7-9
d_gene: NA
j_gene: TRBJ1-3
CDR3aa: CAEFGGSGNTIYF
CDR3nt: TGTGCCGAGTTTGGCGGCTCTGGAAACACCATATATTTT

abundance: NA
v_gene: TRBV28
d_gene: NA
j_gene: TRBJ1-5
CDR3aa: CASSSGSNQPQHF
CDR3nt: TGTGCCAGCAGTTCAGGATCGAATCAGCCCCAGCATTTT

abundance: NA
v_gene: TRBV19
d_gene: TRBD2
j_gene: TRBJ2-5
CDR3aa: CASSGEGQETQYF
CDR3nt: TGTGCCAGTAGTGGGGAGGGGCAAGAGACCCAGTACTTC

abundance: NA
v_gene: TRBV5-6
d_gene: TRBD1
j_gene: TRBJ2-7
CDR3aa: CASSPIGTVYEQYF
CDR3nt: TGTGCCAGCAGCCCAATAGGGACAGTTTACGAGCAGTACTTC

abundance: NA
v_gene: TRBV18
d_gene: NA
j_gene: TRBJ2-5
CDR3aa: CASSPPAETQYF
CDR3nt: TGTGCCAGCTCACCACCGGCCGAGACCCAGTACTTC

abundance: NA
v_gene: TRBV6-1
d_gene: NA
j_gene: TRBJ2-7
CDR3aa: CASSEMLRSYEQYF
CDR3nt: TGTGCCAGCAGTGAGATGCTCAGGTCCTACGAGCAGTACTTC

abundance: NA
v_gene: TRBV11-2
d_gene: NA
j_gene: TRBJ2-2
CDR3aa: CASSKGPGGPGELFF
CDR3nt: TGTGCCAGCAGCAAGGGACCTGGGGGCCCCGGGGAGCTGTTTTTT

abundance: NA
v_gene: TRBV11-3
d_gene: NA
j_gene: TRBJ1-4
CDR3aa: CASSPSRQTNEKLFF
CDR3nt: TGTGCCAGCAGCCCGTCGCGCCAAACTAATGAAAAACTGTTTTTT

abundance: NA
v_gene: TRBV10-3
d_gene: NA
j_gene: TRBJ1-1
CDR3aa: CAIRPGFDFSLNTEAFF
CDR3nt: TGTGCCATCAGGCCGGGGTTCGATTTCTCTCTGAACACTGAAGCTTTCTTT

abundance: NA
v_gene: TRBV7-9
d_gene: TRBD2
j_gene: TRBJ2-5
CDR3aa: CASSGVAGQETQYF
CDR3nt: TGTGCCAGCAGTGGAGTAGCGGGACAAGAGACCCAGTACTTC

abundance: NA
v_gene: TRBV2
d_gene: TRBD1
j_gene: TRBJ1-5
CDR3aa: CASRGQVGQPQHF
CDR3nt: TGTGCCAGCAGAGGACAGGTTGGTCAGCCCCAGCATTTT

abundance: NA
v_gene: TRBV9
d_gene: TRBD1
j_gene: TRBJ1-3
CDR3aa: CASSVASGQGASGNTIYF
CDR3nt: TGTGCCAGCAGCGTAGCCTCCGGGCAGGGGGCTTCTGGAAACACCATATATTTT

abundance: NA
v_gene: TRBV14
d_gene: TRBD1
j_gene: TRBJ1-1
CDR3aa: CASSQGIQGLNTEAFF
CDR3nt: TGTGCCAGCAGCCAAGGAATACAGGGGTTGAACACTGAAGCTTTCTTT

abundance: few
v_gene: TRBV5-1
d_gene: NA
j_gene: TRBJ1-4
CDR3aa: CASSPGRSNEKLFF
CDR3nt: TGCGCCAGCAGCCCAGGGAGGTCTAATGAAAAACTGTTTTTT

abundance: NA
v_gene: TRBV12-2
d_gene: NA
j_gene: TRBJ2-3
CDR3aa: CASRSAGGVSTDTQYF
CDR3nt: TGTGCAAGTCGCTCTGCTGGGGGCGTTTCCACAGATACGCAGTATTTT

abundance: NA
v_gene: TRBV19
d_gene: TRBD1
j_gene: TRBJ1-2
CDR3aa: CATHTGTGVVHGYTF
CDR3nt: TGTGCCACTCATACCGGGACAGGGGTAGTTCATGGCTACACCTTC

abundance: NA
v_gene: TRBV5-1
d_gene: TRBD2
j_gene: TRBJ2-7
CDR3aa: CASSVLAGDEQYF
CDR3nt: TGCGCCAGCAGCGTACTAGCGGGCGACGAGCAGTACTTC

abundance: NA
v_gene: TRBV7-6
d_gene: NA
j_gene: TRBJ2-1
CDR3aa: CASSLGPGSGEQFF
CDR3nt: TGTGCCAGCAGCTTAGGTCCGGGGTCCGGTGAGCAGTTCTTC

abundance: NA
v_gene: TRBV5-6
d_gene: NA
j_gene: TRBJ1-2
CDR3aa: CASSFRTGGAEGYTF
CDR3nt: TGTGCCAGCAGCTTCCGGACGGGGGGCGCCGAAGGCTACACCTTC

abundance: many
v_gene: TRBV5-6
d_gene: TRBD2
j_gene: TRBJ2-7
CDR3aa: CASSFPTSGASYEQYF
CDR3nt: TGTGCCAGCAGCTTTCCGACTAGCGGGGCCTCCTACGAGCAGTACTTC

abundance: NA
v_gene: TRBV21-1
d_gene: NA
j_gene: TRBJ1-1
CDR3aa: CASSPGGQGARTEAFF
CDR3nt: TGTGCCAGCAGCCCCGGAGGACAGGGGGCGCGCACTGAAGCTTTCTTT

abundance: NA
v_gene: TRBV5-5
d_gene: NA
j_gene: TRBJ1-2
CDR3aa: CASSLAVAPGDGYTF
CDR3nt: TGTGCCAGCAGCTTGGCCGTCGCCCCTGGAGATGGCTACACCTTC

abundance: NA
v_gene: TRBV6-6
d_gene: TRBD1
j_gene: TRBJ1-2
CDR3aa: CASSPSPSRGVHGYTF
CDR3nt: TGTGCCAGCAGTCCGTCCCCGAGCAGGGGGGTGCATGGCTACACCTTC

abundance: NA
v_gene: TRBV11-3
d_gene: NA
j_gene: TRBJ2-1
CDR3aa: CASSPQFGEGSNEQFF
CDR3nt: TGTGCCAGCAGCCCCCAGTTTGGGGAAGGGAGCAATGAGCAGTTCTTC

abundance: once
v_gene: TRBV6-1
d_gene: TRBD1
j_gene: TRBJ2-3
CDR3aa: CASNRQGASTDTQYF
CDR3nt: TGTGCCAGCAATAGACAGGGAGCTAGCACAGATACGCAGTATTTT

abundance: NA
v_gene: TRBV5-6
d_gene: NA
j_gene: TRBJ2-7
CDR3aa: CASSRGTSAAYEQYF
CDR3nt: TGTGCCAGCAGCCGAGGCACATCAGCCGCCTACGAGCAGTACTTC

abundance: NA
v_gene: TRBV27
d_gene: NA
j_gene: TRBJ2-3
CDR3aa: CASSFRGADTQYF
CDR3nt: TGTGCCAGCAGTTTCAGGGGCGCAGATACGCAGTATTTT

abundance: NA
v_gene: TRBV5-5
d_gene: NA
j_gene: TRBJ1-4
CDR3aa: CASSPFSDEKLFF
CDR3nt: TGTGCCAGCAGCCCATTCAGCGATGAAAAACTGTTTTTT

abundance: NA
v_gene: TRBV6-6
d_gene: TRBD1
j_gene: TRBJ2-2
CDR3aa: CASSYPQTGGVGELFF
CDR3nt: TGTGCCAGCAGTTACCCCCAGACAGGGGGCGTGGGGGAGCTGTTTTTT

abundance: NA
v_gene: TRBV19
d_gene: NA
j_gene: TRBJ1-5
CDR3aa: CASSINTANQPQHF
CDR3nt: TGTGCCAGTAGTATCAATACAGCTAATCAGCCCCAGCATTTT

abundance: once
v_gene: TRBV19
d_gene: TRBD1
j_gene: TRBJ2-7
CDR3aa: CASKPQGQGAYEQYF
CDR3nt: TGTGCCAGTAAGCCCCAGGGACAGGGGGCCTACGAGCAGTACTTC

abundance: NA
v_gene: TRBV19
d_gene: NA
j_gene: TRBJ1-4
CDR3aa: CASSTAAVREKLFF
CDR3nt: TGTGCCAGTAGTACCGCAGCCGTGAGGGAAAAACTGTTTTTT

abundance: NA
v_gene: TRBV6-5
d_gene: NA
j_gene: TRBJ1-4
CDR3aa: CASSPDPRGKLFF
CDR3nt: TGTGCCAGCAGCCCCGACCCTAGGGGAAAACTGTTTTTT

abundance: NA
v_gene: TRBV5-6
d_gene: NA
j_gene: TRBJ2-3
CDR3aa: CASSLGPQTQYF
CDR3nt: TGTGCCAGCAGCTTGGGCCCGCAGACGCAGTATTTT

abundance: NA
v_gene: TRBV27
d_gene: TRBD2
j_gene: TRBJ2-3
CDR3aa: CASSLSSGTSGGAGRNTQYF
CDR3nt: TGTGCCAGCAGTTTGTCCTCCGGGACTAGCGGGGGGGCGGGTAGAAATACGCAGTATTTT

abundance: NA
v_gene: TRBV19
d_gene: NA
j_gene: TRBJ2-3
CDR3aa: CASRSQGGADTQYF
CDR3nt: TGTGCCAGTAGATCCCAGGGAGGCGCAGATACGCAGTATTTT

abundance: NA
v_gene: TRBV5-4
d_gene: TRBD2
j_gene: TRBJ2-1
CDR3aa: CASSLVAGGHFNEQFF
CDR3nt: TGTGCCAGCAGCTTGGTGGCGGGGGGTCACTTCAATGAGCAGTTCTTC

abundance: NA
v_gene: TRBV6-1
d_gene: TRBD2
j_gene: TRBJ2-7
CDR3aa: CASSRGEGSYEQYF
CDR3nt: TGTGCCAGCAGCCGGGGGGAAGGCTCCTACGAGCAGTACTTC

abundance: NA
v_gene: TRBV5-4
d_gene: NA
j_gene: TRBJ2-2
CDR3aa: CASSPYTGELFF
CDR3nt: TGTGCCAGCAGCCCCTACACCGGGGAGCTGTTTTTT